The entry below describes one TCR beta chain. These data originate in a study of early T cells in non-severe SARS-CoV-2 infection. Turning to the study itself: Sequencing targeted bulk RNA from unsorted whole blood, leaving chains unpaired.

From the 5' RACE reads, TCRdb called clonotypes with MiXCR, one entry per CDR3 protein. The sample records 69,000 or so distinct CDR3 sequences, roughly 13% being singletons. The clonotype was recovered from an adult who was a healthcare worker with PCR-confirmed SARS-CoV-2 infection or an uninfected control (not recorded which). Material for sequencing was whole blood.

CDR3 coding DNA: TGCAGTGCAATCCGGGAAGCCAGCACAGATACGCAGTATTTT. The encoded protein is CSAIREASTDTQYF. V and J are TRBV20-1 and TRBJ2-3, with D perhaps matching TRBD2 (5 bases). Germline lookup yields CDR1 DFQATT and CDR2 SNEGSKA (reference sequence). V gave up 6 bases and J gave up 0 bases, with 13 bases separating them. The CDR3 is 14 amino acids.